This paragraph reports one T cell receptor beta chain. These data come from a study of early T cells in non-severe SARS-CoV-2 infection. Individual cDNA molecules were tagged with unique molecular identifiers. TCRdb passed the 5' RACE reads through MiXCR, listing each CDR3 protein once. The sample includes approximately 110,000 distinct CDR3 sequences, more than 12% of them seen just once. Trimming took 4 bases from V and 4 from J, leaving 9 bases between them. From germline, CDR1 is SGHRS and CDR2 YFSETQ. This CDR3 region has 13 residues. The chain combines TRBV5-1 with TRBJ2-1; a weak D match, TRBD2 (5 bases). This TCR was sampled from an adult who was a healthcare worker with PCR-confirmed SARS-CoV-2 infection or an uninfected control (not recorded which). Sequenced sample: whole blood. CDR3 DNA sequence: TGCGCCAGCAGCGGGAGTGGGTACAATGAGCAGTTCTTC. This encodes CASSGSGYNEQFF.